What follows are 19 T cell receptor beta chains derived from one specimen sequenced in a study of T-cell memory formation after mild COVID-19. TCRdb processed the 5' RACE reads anew with MiXCR; each CDR3 protein has one entry. Of about 190,000 distinct CDR3 sequences in the sample, 20% to 25% were seen once. The sequenced sample consisted of PBMCs or a T cell subset sorted from them (not recorded which). Receptors originate from an adult woman who had mild COVID-19 (a few samples of this study predate the infection). Cell type and time point are not known.

The CDR3 sequence: CASSQVLLGNTGELFF. DNA for the CDR3: TGCGCCAGCAGCCAAGTTTTACTAGGAAACACCGGGGAGCTGTTTTTT. The V and J genes are TRBV4-1 and TRBJ2-2; a weak D match, TRBD2 (5 bases). CDR3 length equals 16 residues. V was pared by 1 base and J by 2 bases, with 11 bases between. Germline-derived CDR1 and CDR2 are MGHRA and YSYEKL.

This clonotype was counted only a few times. J is TRBJ2-7 and V is TRBV5-6; 8 positions agree with TRBD1. The CDR3 covers 16 residues. Germline values: CDR1 SGHDT, CDR2 YYEEEE. V shed 0 bases, J shed 4 bases, and the junction held 9 bases outside the gene matches. CDR3 DNA sequence: TGTGCCAGCAGCTTGGCCGGAGGCAGGGGGCTGTACGAGCAGTACTTC. Translated, it gives CASSLAGGRGLYEQYF.

This clonotype showed up just once. V usage is TRBV5-1 and J usage is TRBJ2-5; 8 positions match TRBD2. Per the germline V gene, CDR1 is SGHRS and CDR2 is YFSETQ. The CDR3 totals 17 residues. The V and J ends lost 4 bases and 2 bases, in that order; junction bases with no gene match: 13. CDR3 loop: CASSPGTGGGNQETQYF. CDR3 nucleotide sequence: TGCGCCAGCAGCCCTGGTACCGGCGGGGGGAATCAAGAGACCCAGTACTTC. Complete variable domain (other parts from reference TRBV5-1 and TRBJ2-5): KAGVTQTPRYLIKTRGQQVTLSCSPISGHRSVSWYQQTPGQGLQFLFEYFSETQRNKGNFPGRFSGRQFSNSRSEMNVSTLELGDSALYLCASSPGTGGGNQETQYFGPGTRLLVL.

J is TRBJ2-5 and V is TRBV12-3 or TRBV12-4, with TRBD2 as a possible D gene (6 bases). This CDR3 region has 17 residues. The V end was cut by 0 bases, the J end by 2 bases, with 16 bases between. CDR3 sequence: CASSLASLWTTQETQYF. The DNA for the CDR3 is TGTGCCAGCAGTTTAGCGAGTTTGTGGACTACACAAGAGACCCAGTACTTC.

The rearrangement joins TRBV7-9 to TRBJ2-1, with 12 bases fitting TRBD2. The CDR3 contains 18 residues. J was trimmed by 3 bases and V by 0 bases; bases with no gene match: 6. The V gene's germline CDR1 is SEHNR and CDR2 FQNEAQ (reference sequence). The CDR3 DNA reads as TGTGCCAGCAGCTTAGCGGCTAGCGGGGGGGCCGTCTACAATGAGCAGTTCTTC. This codes for CASSLAASGGAVYNEQFF.

This clonotype was seen more than once but under ten times. The gene calls are TRBV9 and TRBJ2-4; 7 nucleotides match TRBD2. CDR1 is SGDLS and CDR2 is YYNGEE in the germline V gene. The trim removed 0 bases at V and 0 bases at J, leaving 6 bases unmatched. The CDR3 is 17 amino acids. This CDR3 is CASSVESSGIAKNIQYF. In nucleotides, the CDR3 is TGTGCCAGCAGCGTAGAGTCTAGCGGAATAGCCAAAAACATTCAGTACTTC.

The chain couples TRBV29-1 to TRBJ2-4; D remains ambiguous. This CDR3 comprises 13 residues. Germline loops: CDR1 SQVTM, CDR2 ANQGSEA. Trimming pared 2 bases from V and 7 bases from J, leaving 12 bases between. CDR3: CSVENPPENIQYF. CDR3 DNA: TGCAGCGTTGAAAATCCCCCAGAGAACATTCAGTACTTC.

V is TRBV5-6 and J is TRBJ1-2; TRBD1 agrees at 7 bases. Per germline, CDR1 SGHDT and CDR2 YYEEEE. This CDR3 region has 16 residues. After removal of 3 bases from V and 3 bases from J, the junction contained 11 bases not matched to a gene. CDR3 region: CASSSLTGLHHYGYTF. The CDR3 region has the DNA TGTGCCAGCAGCTCGCTGACAGGGCTGCATCACTATGGCTACACCTTC.

This clonotype was counted only a few times. This rearrangement joins TRBV5-1 to TRBJ1-2; no firm D call. The germline CDR1 and CDR2 sequences are SGHRS and YFSETQ. The V gene lost 3 bases and the J gene lost 8 bases, with 20 bases spanning the gap. CDR3 size: 15 residues. The CDR3 DNA follows: TGCGCCAGCAGCTCCGGGGTTCTCACTACGATCGGCTACACCTTC. Its protein product is CASSSGVLTTIGYTF.

The chain uses TRBV6-5 and TRBJ1-2; possible D gene TRBD1, 5 bases. The germline V and J ends were trimmed by 6 bases and 5 bases, with 16 bases remaining between them. Germline CDR1 reads MNHEY; CDR2 reads SVGAGI. The CDR3 has 14 residues. The CDR3 nucleotides read TGTGCCAGCAGCCCGACTCCGCGGGGGTATGGCTACACCTTC. This translates into CASSPTPRGYGYTF.

The table lists this clonotype with a few counts. The chain has TRBV4-3 and TRBJ1-1; possibly TRBD1 for D (5 bases). Trimming took off 4 bases at V and 1 base at J, with 16 bases between the two ends. The germline gives CDR1 LGHNA, CDR2 YSLEER. CDR3 length: 16 amino acids. This chain's CDR3 is CASSLKAGLTNTEAFF. In DNA form, the CDR3 reads TGCGCCAGCAGCCTAAAAGCGGGGCTTACGAACACTGAAGCTTTCTTT.

The gene calls are TRBV12-3 or TRBV12-4 and TRBJ2-3; a weak D match, TRBD1 (6 bases). Deletions cut 2 bases from V and 3 bases from J, with 12 bases between. The CDR3 covers 15 residues. This chain's CDR3 is CASSLSGQGTDTQYF. Here the CDR3 DNA reads TGTGCCAGCAGTTTATCGGGTCAGGGGACAGATACGCAGTATTTT.

The chain combines TRBV9 with TRBJ2-7; 7 nucleotides agree with TRBD2. The CDR3 runs to 15 residues. Germline lookup yields CDR1 SGDLS and CDR2 YYNGEE. V gave up 4 bases and J gave up 0 bases; unmatched junction bases: 7. The CDR3 protein is CASSLSGSSSYEQYF. For the CDR3, the DNA is TGTGCCAGCAGCCTTAGCGGGTCCAGCTCCTACGAGCAGTACTTC.

This clonotype came up many times. This chain uses TRBV7-8 with TRBJ2-1; 7 bases line up with TRBD2. V lost 8 bases and J lost 4; bases outside the gene matches: 8. The CDR3 totals 14 residues. The V gene's germline CDR1 is SGHVS and CDR2 FQNEAQ. The CDR3 reads CASGLAGEYNEQFF. The CDR3, as DNA: TGTGCCAGCGGGCTTGCGGGGGAGTACAATGAGCAGTTCTTC.

J is TRBJ1-6 and V is TRBV18; a weak D match, TRBD1 (5 bases). This CDR3 contains 16 residues. CDR1 and CDR2 (germline): KGHSH, LQKENI. Trimming pared 3 bases from V and 6 bases from J, leaving 15 bases between. CDR3 DNA sequence: TGTGCCAGCTCACCTAATACGGGACGGAGTAATTCACCCCTCCACTTT. It codes for CASSPNTGRSNSPLHF.

V usage is TRBV30 and J usage is TRBJ2-7, with D perhaps TRBD1 or TRBD2 (5 bases each). The ends were cut back, 2 bases at V and 2 bases at J, with 7 bases in the middle. From germline, CDR1 is GTSNPN and CDR2 SVGIG (reference sequence). The CDR3 is made up of 12 amino acids. CDR3 amino acids: CAWSRGTYEQYF. The DNA for the CDR3 is TGTGCCTGGAGTCGGGGCACCTACGAGCAGTACTTC.

V gene TRBV27 combines with J gene TRBJ2-7; D gene uncertain. Looked up from germline, CDR1 is MNHEY and CDR2 is SMNVEV (reference sequence). Trimming removed 2 bases at V and 2 bases at J, with 16 bases between. The CDR3 has 16 residues. CDR3 region: CASSLADTLFPYEQYF. CDR3 bases: TGTGCCAGCAGTTTAGCCGACACCTTGTTTCCCTACGAGCAGTACTTC.

This clonotype was counted ten times or more. CDR3 protein: CASSNQAGGSASDEQFF. The CDR3 coding sequence is TGTGCCAGCAGCAACCAAGCGGGAGGGTCTGCGAGTGATGAGCAGTTCTTC. The V call is TRBV4-2, the J call TRBJ2-1; 10 bases map to TRBD2. The CDR3 has 17 amino acids. V shed 5 bases and J 8 bases; nucleotides not matched to a gene: 15. Germline-derived CDR1 and CDR2 are LGHNA and YNFKEQ.

The V call is TRBV20-1, the J call TRBJ2-1; 12 bases are a match to TRBD2. After removal of 5 bases from V and 12 bases from J, the junction contained 17 bases not matched to a gene. Per the germline V gene, CDR1 is DFQATT and CDR2 is SNEGSKA (reference sequence). This CDR3 has 16 residues. The CDR3 DNA reads as TGCAGTGCTGGGGATTCTAGCGGGAGGGCCGGGTTTAGGCAGTTCTTC. Protein product: CSAGDSSGRAGFRQFF.